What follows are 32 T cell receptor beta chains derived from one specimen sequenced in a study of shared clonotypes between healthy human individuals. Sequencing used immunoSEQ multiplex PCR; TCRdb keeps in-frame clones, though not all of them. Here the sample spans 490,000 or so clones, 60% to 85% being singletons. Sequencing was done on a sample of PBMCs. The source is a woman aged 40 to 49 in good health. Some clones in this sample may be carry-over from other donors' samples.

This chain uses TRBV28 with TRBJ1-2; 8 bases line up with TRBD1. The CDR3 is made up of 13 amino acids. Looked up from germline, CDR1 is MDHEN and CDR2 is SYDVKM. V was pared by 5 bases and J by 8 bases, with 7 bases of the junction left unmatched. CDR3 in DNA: TGTGCCAGCAGTGACACAGGGGGTTGGGGCTACACCTTC. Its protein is CASSDTGGWGYTF.

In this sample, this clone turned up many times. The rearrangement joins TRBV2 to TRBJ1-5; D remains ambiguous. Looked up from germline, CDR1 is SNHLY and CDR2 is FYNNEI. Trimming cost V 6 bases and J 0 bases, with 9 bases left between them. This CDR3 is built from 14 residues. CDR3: CASSAWGSNQPQHF. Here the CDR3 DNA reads TGTGCCAGCAGCGCCTGGGGTAGCAATCAGCCCCAGCATTTT.

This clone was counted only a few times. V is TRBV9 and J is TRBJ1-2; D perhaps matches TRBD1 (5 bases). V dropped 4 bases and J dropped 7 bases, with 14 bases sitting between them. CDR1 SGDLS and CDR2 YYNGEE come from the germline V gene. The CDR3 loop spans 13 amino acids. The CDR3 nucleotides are TGTGCCAGCAGCCCACGCCCAGGGTTTGGCTACACCTTC. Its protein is CASSPRPGFGYTF.

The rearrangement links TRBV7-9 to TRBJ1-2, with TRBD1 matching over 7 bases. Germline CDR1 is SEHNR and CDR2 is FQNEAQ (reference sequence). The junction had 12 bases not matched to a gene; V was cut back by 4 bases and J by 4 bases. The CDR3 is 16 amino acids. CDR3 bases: TGTGCCAGCAGCTCCCCCAGACAGGGCCTTTTCTATGGCTACACCTTC. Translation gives CASSSPRQGLFYGYTF.

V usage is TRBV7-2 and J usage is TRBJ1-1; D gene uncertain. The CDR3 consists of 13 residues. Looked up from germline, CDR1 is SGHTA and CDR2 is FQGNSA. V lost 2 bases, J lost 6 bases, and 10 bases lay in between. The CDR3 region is CASSLMSGAEAFF. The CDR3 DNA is TGTGCCAGCAGCTTAATGTCAGGAGCTGAAGCTTTCTTT.

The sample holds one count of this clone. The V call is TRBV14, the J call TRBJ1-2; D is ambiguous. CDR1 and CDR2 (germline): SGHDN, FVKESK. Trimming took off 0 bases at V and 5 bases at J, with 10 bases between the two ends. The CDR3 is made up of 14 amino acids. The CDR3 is CASSQDRTVYGYTF. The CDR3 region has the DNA TGTGCCAGCAGCCAAGACAGGACGGTTTATGGCTACACCTTC.

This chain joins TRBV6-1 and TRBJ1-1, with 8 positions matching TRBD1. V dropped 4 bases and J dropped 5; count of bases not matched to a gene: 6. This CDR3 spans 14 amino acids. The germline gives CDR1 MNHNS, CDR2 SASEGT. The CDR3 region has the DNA TGTGCCAGCAGTGGAACAGGGGGAACTACTGAAGCTTTCTTT. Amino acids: CASSGTGGTTEAFF.

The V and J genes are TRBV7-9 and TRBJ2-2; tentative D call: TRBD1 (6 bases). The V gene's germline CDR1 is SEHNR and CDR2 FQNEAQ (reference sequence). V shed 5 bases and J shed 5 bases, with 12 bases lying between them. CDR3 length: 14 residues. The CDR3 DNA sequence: TGTGCCAGCAGCAAGTGGACAGAAACCGGGGAGCTGTTTTTT. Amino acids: CASSKWTETGELFF.

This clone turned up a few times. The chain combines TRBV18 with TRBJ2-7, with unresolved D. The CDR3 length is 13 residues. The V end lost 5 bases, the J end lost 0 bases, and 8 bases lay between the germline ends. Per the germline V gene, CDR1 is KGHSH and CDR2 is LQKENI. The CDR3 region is CASSVVSSYEQYF. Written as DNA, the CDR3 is TGTGCCAGCTCAGTGGTAAGCTCCTACGAGCAGTACTTC.

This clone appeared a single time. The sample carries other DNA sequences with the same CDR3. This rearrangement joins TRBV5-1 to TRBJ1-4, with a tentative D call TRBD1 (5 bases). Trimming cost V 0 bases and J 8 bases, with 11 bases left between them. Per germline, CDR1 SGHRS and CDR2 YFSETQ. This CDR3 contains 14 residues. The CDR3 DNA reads TGCGCCAGCAGCTTGGGGCAGGGCGGCGAAAAACTGTTTTTT. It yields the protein CASSLGQGGEKLFF.

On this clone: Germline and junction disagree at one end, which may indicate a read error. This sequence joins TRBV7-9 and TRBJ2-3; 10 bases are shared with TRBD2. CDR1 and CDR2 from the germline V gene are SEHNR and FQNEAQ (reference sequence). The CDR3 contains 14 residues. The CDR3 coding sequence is TGTGCCAGCAGCCTAGCGGGGGAGGCAGATACGCAGTATTTT. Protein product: CASSLAGEADTQYF. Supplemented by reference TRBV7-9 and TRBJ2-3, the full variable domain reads DTGVSQNPRHKITKRGQNVTFRCDPISEHNRLYWYRQTLGQGPEFLTYFQNEAQLEKSRLLSDRFSAERPKGSFSTLEIQRTEQGDSAMYLCASSLAGEADTQYFGPGTRLTVL.

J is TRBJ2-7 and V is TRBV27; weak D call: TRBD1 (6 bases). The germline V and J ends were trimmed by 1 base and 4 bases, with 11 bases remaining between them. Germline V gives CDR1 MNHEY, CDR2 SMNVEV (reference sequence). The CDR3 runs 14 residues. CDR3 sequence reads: CASSLLTGRYEQYF. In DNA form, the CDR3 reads TGTGCCAGCAGTTTATTGACAGGACGATACGAGCAGTACTTC.

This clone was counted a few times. CDR3 sequence: CATSRDSYYGYTF. The CDR3 coding sequence is TGTGCCACCAGTAGGGACAGCTACTATGGCTACACCTTC. V and J are TRBV15 and TRBJ1-2, with 7 bases identical to TRBD1. This CDR3 has 13 amino acids. Germline lookup yields CDR1 LNHNV and CDR2 YYDKDF (reference sequence). J was trimmed by 3 bases and V by 6 bases; bases with no gene match: 4.

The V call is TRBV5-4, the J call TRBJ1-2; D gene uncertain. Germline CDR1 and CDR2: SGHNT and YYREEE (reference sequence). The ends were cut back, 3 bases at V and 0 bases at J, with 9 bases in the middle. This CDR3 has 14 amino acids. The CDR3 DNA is TGTGCCAGCAGCTCCGGCATCTCTAACTATGGCTACACCTTC. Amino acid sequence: CASSSGISNYGYTF.

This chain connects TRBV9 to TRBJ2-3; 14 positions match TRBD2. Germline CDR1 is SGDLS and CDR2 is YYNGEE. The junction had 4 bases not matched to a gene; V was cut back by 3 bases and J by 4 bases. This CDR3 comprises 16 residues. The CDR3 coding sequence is TGTGCCAGCAGCGCGCCGGGACTAGCGGGAGCAGATACGCAGTATTTT. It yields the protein CASSAPGLAGADTQYF.

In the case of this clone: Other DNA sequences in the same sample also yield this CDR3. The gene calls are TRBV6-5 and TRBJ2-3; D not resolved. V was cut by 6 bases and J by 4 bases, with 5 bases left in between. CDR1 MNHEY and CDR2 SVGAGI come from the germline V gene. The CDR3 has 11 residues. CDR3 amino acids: CASSQADTQYF. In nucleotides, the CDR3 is TGTGCCAGCAGCCAAGCAGATACGCAGTATTTT.

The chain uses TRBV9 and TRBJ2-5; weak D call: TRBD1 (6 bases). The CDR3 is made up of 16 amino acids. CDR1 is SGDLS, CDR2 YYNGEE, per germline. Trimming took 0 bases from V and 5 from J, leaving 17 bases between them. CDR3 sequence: CASSVGVVGAVETQYF. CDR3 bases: TGTGCCAGCAGCGTAGGGGTGGTGGGGGCGGTGGAGACCCAGTACTTC.

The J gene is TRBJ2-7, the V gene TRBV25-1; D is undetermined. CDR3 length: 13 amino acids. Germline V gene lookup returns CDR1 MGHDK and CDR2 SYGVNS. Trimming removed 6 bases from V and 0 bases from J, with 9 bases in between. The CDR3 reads CASRGRSSYEQYF. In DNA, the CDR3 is TGTGCCAGCAGGGGTAGGTCCTCCTACGAGCAGTACTTC.

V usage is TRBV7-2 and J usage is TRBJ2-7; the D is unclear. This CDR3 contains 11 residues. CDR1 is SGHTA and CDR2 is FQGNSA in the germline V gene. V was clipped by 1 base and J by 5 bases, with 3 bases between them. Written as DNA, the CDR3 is TGTGCCAGCAGCTTAGGGGACGAGCAGTACTTC. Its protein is CASSLGDEQYF.

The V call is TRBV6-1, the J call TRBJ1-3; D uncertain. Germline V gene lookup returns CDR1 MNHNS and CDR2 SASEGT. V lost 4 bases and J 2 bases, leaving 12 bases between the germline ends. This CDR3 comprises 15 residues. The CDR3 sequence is CASSGPGMAGNTIYF. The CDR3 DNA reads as TGTGCCAGCAGTGGACCCGGGATGGCTGGAAACACCATATATTTT.

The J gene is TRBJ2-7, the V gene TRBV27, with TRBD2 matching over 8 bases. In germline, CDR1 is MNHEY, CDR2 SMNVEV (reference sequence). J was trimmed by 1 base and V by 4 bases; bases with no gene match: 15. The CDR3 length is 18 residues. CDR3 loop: CASSSYLGASGPSYEQYF. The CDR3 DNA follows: TGTGCCAGCAGTTCGTATCTAGGGGCTAGCGGGCCGTCCTACGAGCAGTACTTC.

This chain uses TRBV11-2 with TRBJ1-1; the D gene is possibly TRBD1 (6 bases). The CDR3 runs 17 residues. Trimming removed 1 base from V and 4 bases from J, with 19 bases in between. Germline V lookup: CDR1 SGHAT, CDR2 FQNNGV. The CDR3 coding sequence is TGTGCCAGCAGCTTAGTAAGGGCAGGGGCCCTGAGCACTGAAGCTTTCTTT. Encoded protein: CASSLVRAGALSTEAFF. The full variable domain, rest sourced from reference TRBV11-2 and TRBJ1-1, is EAGVAQSPRYKIIEKRQSVAFWCNPISGHATLYWYQQILGQGPKLLIQFQNNGVVDDSQLPKDRFSAERLKGVDSTLKIQPAKLEDSAVYLCASSLVRAGALSTEAFFGQGTRLTVV.

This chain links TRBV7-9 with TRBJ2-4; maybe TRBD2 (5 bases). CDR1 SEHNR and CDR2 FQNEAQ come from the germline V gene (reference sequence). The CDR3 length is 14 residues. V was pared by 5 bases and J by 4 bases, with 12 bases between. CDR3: CASSPGSGKNIQYF. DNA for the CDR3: TGTGCCAGCAGCCCAGGAAGCGGAAAAAACATTCAGTACTTC. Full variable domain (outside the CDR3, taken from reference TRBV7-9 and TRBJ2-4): DTGVSQNPRHKITKRGQNVTFRCDPISEHNRLYWYRQTLGQGPEFLTYFQNEAQLEKSRLLSDRFSAERPKGSFSTLEIQRTEQGDSAMYLCASSPGSGKNIQYFGAGTRLSVL.

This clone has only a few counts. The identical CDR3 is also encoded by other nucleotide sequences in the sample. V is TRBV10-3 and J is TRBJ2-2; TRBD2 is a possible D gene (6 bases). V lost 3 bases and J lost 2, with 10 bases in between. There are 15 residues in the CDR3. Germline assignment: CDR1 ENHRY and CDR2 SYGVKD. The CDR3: CAISDRGENTGELFF. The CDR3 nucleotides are TGTGCCATCAGTGATCGCGGGGAAAACACCGGGGAGCTGTTTTTT.

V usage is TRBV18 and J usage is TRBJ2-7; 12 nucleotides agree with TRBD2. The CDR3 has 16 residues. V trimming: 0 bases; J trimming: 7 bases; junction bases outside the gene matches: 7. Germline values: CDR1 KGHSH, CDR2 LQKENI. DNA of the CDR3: TGTGCCAGCTCACCACCGACGCTAGCGGGAGGGTTAGAGCAGTACTTC. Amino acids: CASSPPTLAGGLEQYF. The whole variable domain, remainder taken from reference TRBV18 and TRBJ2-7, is NAGVMQNPRHLVRRRGQEARLRCSPMKGHSHVYWYRQLPEEGLKFMVYLQKENIIDESGMPKERFSAEFPKEGPSILRIQQVVRGDSAAYFCASSPPTLAGGLEQYFGPGTRLTVT.

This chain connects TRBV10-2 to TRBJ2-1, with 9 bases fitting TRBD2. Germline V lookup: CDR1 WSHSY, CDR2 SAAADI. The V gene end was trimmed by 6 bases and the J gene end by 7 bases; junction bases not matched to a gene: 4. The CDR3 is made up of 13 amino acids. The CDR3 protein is CASSLAGLNEQFF. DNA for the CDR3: TGCGCCAGCAGCCTAGCGGGGCTGAATGAGCAGTTCTTC.

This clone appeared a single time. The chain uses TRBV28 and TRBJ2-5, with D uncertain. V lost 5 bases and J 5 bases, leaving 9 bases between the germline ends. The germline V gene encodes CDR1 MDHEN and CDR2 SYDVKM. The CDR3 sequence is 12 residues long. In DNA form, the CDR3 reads TGTGCCAGCAGTATTAGCCTGGAGACCCAGTACTTC. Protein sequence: CASSISLETQYF. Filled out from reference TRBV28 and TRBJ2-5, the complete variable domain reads DVKVTQSSRYLVKRTGEKVFLECVQDMDHENMFWYRQDPGLGLRLIYFSYDVKMKEKGDIPEGYSVSREKKERFSLILESASTNQTSMYLCASSISLETQYFGPGTRLLVL.

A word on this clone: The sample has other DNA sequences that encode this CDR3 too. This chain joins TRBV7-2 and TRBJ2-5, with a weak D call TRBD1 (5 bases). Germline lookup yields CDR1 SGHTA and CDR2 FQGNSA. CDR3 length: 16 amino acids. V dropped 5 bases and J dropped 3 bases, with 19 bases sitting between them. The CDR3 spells CASSTRVQGREETQYF. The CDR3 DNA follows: TGTGCCAGCAGCACCCGAGTCCAGGGTCGGGAAGAGACCCAGTACTTC.

The CDR3 here is CASAASGSQVGEQFF. The CDR3 DNA sequence: TGTGCCAGCGCGGCCAGCGGGAGTCAGGTGGGTGAGCAGTTCTTC. The gene calls are TRBV5-4 and TRBJ2-1, with 8 bases fitting TRBD2. Looked up from germline, CDR1 is SGHNT and CDR2 is YYREEE (reference sequence). The CDR3 loop spans 15 amino acids. Unmatched junction bases numbered 15, after V lost 7 bases and J lost 9 bases.

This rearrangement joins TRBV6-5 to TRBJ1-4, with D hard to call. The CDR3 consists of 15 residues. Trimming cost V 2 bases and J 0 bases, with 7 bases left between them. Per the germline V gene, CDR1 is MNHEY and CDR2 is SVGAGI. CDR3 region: CASSYRPATNEKLFF. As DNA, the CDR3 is TGTGCCAGCAGTTACAGGCCTGCAACTAATGAAAAACTGTTTTTT.

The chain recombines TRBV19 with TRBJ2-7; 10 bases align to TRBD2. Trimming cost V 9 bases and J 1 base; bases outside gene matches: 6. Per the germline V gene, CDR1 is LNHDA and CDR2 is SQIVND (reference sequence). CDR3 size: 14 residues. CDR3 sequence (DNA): TGTGCCAGCAGTGGGACTAGCGTTTCCTACGAGCAGTACTTC. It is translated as CASSGTSVSYEQYF. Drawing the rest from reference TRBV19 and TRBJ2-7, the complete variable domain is DGGITQSPKYLFRKEGQNVTLSCEQNLNHDAMYWYRQDPGQGLRLIYYSQIVNDFQKGDIAEGYSVSREKKESFPLTVTSAQKNPTAFYLCASSGTSVSYEQYFGPGTRLTVT.

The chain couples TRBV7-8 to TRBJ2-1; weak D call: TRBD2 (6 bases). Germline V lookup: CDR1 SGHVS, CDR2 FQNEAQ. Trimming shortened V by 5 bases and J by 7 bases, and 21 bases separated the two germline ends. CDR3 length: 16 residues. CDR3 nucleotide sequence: TGTGCCAGCAGCCTTCCGGAGCGGGCGGACGAAAATGAGCAGTTCTTC. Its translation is CASSLPERADENEQFF.